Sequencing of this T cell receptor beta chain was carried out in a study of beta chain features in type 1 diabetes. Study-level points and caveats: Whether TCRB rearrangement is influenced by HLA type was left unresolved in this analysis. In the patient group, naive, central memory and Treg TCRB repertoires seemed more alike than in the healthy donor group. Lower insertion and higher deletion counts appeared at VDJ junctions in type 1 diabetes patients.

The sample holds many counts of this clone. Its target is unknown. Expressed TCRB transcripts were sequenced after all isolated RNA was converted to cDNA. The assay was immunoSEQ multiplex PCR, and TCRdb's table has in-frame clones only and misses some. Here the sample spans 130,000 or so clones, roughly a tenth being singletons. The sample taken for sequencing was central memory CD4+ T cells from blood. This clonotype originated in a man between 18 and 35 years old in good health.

The CDR3 DNA sequence: TGTGCCAGCAGTGACTCGTACGGCGGCCAAGAGACCCAGTACTTC. This encodes CASSDSYGGQETQYF. The rearrangement links TRBV6-4 to TRBJ2-5; D unresolved. Germline loops: CDR1 MRHNA, CDR2 SNTAGT. V was cut by 0 bases and J by 1 base, with 9 bases left in between. This CDR3 comprises 15 residues.